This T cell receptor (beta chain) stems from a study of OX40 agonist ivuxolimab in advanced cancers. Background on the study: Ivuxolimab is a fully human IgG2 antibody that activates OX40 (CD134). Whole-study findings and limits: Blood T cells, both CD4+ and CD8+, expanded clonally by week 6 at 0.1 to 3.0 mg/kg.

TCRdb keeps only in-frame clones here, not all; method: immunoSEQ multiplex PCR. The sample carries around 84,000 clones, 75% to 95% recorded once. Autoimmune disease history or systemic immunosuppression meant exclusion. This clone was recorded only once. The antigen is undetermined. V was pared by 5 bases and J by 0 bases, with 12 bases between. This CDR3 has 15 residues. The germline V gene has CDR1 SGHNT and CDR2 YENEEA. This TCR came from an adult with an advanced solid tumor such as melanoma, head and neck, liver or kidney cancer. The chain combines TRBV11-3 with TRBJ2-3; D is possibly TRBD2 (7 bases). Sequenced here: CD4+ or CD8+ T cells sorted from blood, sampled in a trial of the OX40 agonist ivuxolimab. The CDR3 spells CASSRGGPSTDTQYF. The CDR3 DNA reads TGTGCCAGCAGCCGCGGGGGCCCCAGCACAGATACGCAGTATTTT.